Listed here is a single T cell receptor (beta chain). The target antigen is unknown. The table came from immunoSEQ multiplex PCR; TCRdb's copy has only in-frame clones and leaves some out. The sample contains under 200,000 clones, around 89% of which appear only once. The sample originates from a study of radiation and T cells in renal cell carcinoma. Study results and caveats: In blood, top tumor clones expanded by 2 weeks, shrinking by 4.

Time point of the sample: blood 4 weeks post-SBRT, at nephrectomy. Treatment defined: 15 Gy SBRT to primary tumor, nephrectomy 4 weeks later. Radiation-treated patients gave blood at baseline, week 2 and week 4. The sample consisted of blood, taken from a patient whose treatment included radiotherapy and nephrectomy. The sequence was collected from a woman between 45 and 60 years old with renal cell carcinoma.

DNA of the CDR3: TGTGCCAGCGCTCTTAGGGAGACCCAGTACTTC. Its protein is CASALRETQYF. The genes are TRBV2 and TRBJ2-5; D is undetermined. The germline CDR1 and CDR2 sequences are SNHLY and FYNNEI. V was clipped by 8 bases and J by 5 bases, with 9 bases between them. CDR3 length: 11 residues.